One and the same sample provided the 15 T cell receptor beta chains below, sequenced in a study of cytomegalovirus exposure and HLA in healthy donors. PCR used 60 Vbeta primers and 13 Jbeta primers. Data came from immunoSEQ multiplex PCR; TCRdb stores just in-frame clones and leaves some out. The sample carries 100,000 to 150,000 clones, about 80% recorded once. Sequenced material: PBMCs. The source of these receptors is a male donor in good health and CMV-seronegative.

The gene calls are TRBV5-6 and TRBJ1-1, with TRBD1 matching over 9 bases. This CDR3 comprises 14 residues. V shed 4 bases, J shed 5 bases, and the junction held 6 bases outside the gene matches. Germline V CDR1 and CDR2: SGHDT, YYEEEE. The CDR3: CASSPSGTGTEAFF. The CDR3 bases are TGTGCCAGCAGCCCGTCCGGGACAGGGACTGAAGCTTTCTTT.

CDR3 amino acids: CASRLTGGGEQFF. CDR3 DNA: TGTGCCAGTCGCCTTACCGGGGGAGGGGAGCAGTTCTTC. The chain joins TRBV19 to TRBJ2-1; 7 bases are shared with TRBD2. J was trimmed by 10 bases and V by 8 bases; bases with no gene match: 11. Germline-derived CDR1 and CDR2 are LNHDA and SQIVND (reference sequence). This CDR3 is 13 amino acids long.

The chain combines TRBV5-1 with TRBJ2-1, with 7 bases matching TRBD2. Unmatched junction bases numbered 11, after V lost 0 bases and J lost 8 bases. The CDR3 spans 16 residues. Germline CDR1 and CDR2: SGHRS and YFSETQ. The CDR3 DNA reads TGCGCCAGCAGCTTGGTGGGCGGGAGAATAACCGATGAGCAGTTCTTC. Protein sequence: CASSLVGGRITDEQFF.

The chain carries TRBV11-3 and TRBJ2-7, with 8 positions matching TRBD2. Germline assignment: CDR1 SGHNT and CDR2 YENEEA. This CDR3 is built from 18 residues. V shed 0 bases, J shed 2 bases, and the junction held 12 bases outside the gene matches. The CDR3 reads CASSLDPLAGRRTYEQYF. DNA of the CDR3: TGTGCCAGCAGCTTAGATCCCTTAGCGGGGCGTCGGACCTACGAGCAGTACTTC.

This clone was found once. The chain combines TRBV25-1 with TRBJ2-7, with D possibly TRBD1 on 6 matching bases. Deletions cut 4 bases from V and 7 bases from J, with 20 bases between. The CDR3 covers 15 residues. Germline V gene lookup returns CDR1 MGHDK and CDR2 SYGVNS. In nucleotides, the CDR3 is TGTGCCAGCAGTGGTCGACAGGTCCCTTGGGAGGAGCAGTACTTC. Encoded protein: CASSGRQVPWEEQYF.

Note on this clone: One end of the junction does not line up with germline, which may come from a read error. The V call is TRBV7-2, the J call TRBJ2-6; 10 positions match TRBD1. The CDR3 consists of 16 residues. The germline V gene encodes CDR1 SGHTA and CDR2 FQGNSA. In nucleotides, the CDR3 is TGTGCCAGCAGCAGGGACAGGGGCTCGGAGGCCAACGGCCTGACTTTC. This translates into CASSRDRGSEANGLTF.

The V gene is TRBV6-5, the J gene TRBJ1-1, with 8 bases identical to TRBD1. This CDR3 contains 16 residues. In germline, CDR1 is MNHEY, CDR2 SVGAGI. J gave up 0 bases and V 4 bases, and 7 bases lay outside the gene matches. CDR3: CASSLSRGLMNTEAFF. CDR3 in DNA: TGTGCCAGCAGTTTAAGCAGGGGGCTAATGAACACTGAAGCTTTCTTT.

The CDR3 is CAWSDRDQPQHF. CDR3 nucleotide sequence: TGTGCCTGGAGCGACAGGGATCAGCCCCAGCATTTT. This chain connects TRBV30 to TRBJ1-5; 7 nucleotides line up with TRBD1. V shed 3 bases and J 5 bases; nucleotides not matched to a gene: 1. CDR3 size: 12 residues. Germline V gene lookup returns CDR1 GTSNPN and CDR2 SVGIG (reference sequence).

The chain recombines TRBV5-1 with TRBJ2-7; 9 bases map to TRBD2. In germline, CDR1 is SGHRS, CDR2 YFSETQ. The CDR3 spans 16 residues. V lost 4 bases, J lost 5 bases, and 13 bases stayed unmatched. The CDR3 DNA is TGCGCCAGCAGCCTCCCGGGGCGGGAGGGCCTCGACGAGCAGTACTTC. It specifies CASSLPGREGLDEQYF.

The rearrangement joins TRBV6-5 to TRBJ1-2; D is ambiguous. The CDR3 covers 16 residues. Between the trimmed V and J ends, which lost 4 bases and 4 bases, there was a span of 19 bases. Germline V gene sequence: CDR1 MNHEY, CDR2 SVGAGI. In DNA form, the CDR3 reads TGTGCCAGCAGTTCCTCGGCTGGCACGCCCGCCTATGGCTACACCTTC. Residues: CASSSSAGTPAYGYTF.

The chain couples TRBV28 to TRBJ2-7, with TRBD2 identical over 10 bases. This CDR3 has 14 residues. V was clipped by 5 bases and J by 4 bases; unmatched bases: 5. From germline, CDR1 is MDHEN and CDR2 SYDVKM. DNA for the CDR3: TGTGCCAGCAGTCAGTCTAGCGGGAGTTACGAGCAGTACTTC. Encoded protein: CASSQSSGSYEQYF. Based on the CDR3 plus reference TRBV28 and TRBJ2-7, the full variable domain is DVKVTQSSRYLVKRTGEKVFLECVQDMDHENMFWYRQDPGLGLRLIYFSYDVKMKEKGDIPEGYSVSREKKERFSLILESASTNQTSMYLCASSQSSGSYEQYFGPGTRLTVT.

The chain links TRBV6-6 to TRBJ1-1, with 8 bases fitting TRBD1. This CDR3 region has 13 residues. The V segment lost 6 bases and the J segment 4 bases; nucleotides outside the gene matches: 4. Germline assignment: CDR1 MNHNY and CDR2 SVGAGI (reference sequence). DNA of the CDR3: TGTGCCAGCAGCTTTCAGGGGGCCACTGAAGCTTTCTTT. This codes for CASSFQGATEAFF.

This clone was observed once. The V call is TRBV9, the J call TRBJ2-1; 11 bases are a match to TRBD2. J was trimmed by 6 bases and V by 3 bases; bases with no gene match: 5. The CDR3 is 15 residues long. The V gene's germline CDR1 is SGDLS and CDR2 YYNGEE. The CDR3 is CASSATGTSGNEQFF. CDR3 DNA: TGTGCCAGCAGCGCTACCGGGACTAGCGGCAATGAGCAGTTCTTC. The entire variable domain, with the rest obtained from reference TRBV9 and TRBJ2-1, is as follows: DSGVTQTPKHLITATGQRVTLRCSPRSGDLSVYWYQQSLDQGLQFLIQYYNGEERAKGNILERFSAQQFPDLHSELNLSSLELGDSALYFCASSATGTSGNEQFFGPGTRLTVL.

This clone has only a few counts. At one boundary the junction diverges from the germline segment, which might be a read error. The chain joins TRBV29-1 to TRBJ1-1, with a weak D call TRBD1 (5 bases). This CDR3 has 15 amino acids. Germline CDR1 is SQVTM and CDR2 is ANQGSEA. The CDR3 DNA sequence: TGCAGCGGCTCGGGGGGATGGGGAATGAATACTGAAGCTTTCTTT. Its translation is CSGSGGWGMNTEAFF.

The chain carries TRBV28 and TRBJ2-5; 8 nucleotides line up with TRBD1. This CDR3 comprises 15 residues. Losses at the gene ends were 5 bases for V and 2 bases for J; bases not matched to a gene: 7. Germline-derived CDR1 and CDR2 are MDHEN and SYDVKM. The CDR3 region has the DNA TGTGCCAGCAGTACCGACAGGGGTTATCAAGAGACCCAGTACTTC. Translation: CASSTDRGYQETQYF. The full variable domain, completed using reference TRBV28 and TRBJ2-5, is DVKVTQSSRYLVKRTGEKVFLECVQDMDHENMFWYRQDPGLGLRLIYFSYDVKMKEKGDIPEGYSVSREKKERFSLILESASTNQTSMYLCASSTDRGYQETQYFGPGTRLLVL.